Given below is one T cell receptor (beta chain) in context. Random hexamers served to reverse transcribe roughly 0.45 to 1 ug RNA. TCRdb re-derived calls from the immunoSEQ multiplex PCR reads in MiXCR, one entry per CDR3 protein. The repertoire holds 130,000 to 150,000 distinct CDR3 sequences, with about 94% as singletons. Germline V lookup: CDR1 SEHNR, CDR2 FQNEAQ (reference sequence). CDR3 length: 19 residues. V trimming: 4 bases; J trimming: 1 base; junction bases outside the gene matches: 12. The data originate from a study of CD8 T cells in Susac syndrome. As for the study in general: Patients with Susac syndrome who were sequenced included six with active disease and fewer than 10 in remission.

The sample comprised CD4+ T cells from PBMCs. The clonotype was recovered from a human donor with Susac syndrome. The chain employs TRBV7-9 and TRBJ2-7, with 14 bases matching TRBD2. CDR3 coding DNA: TGTGCCAGCAGCTCACCAAGGGGACTAGCGGGAGTTGGGTCCTACGAGCAGTACTTC. This gives the protein CASSSPRGLAGVGSYEQYF.